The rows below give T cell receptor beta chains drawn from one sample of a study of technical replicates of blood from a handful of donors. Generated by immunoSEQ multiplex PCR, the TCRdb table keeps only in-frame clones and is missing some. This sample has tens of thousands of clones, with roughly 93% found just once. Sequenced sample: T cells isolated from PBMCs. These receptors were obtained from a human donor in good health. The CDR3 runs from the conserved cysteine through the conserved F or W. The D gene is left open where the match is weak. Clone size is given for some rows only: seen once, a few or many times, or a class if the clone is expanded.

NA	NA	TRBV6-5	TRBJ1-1	CASSRSFNTEAFF	TGTGCCAGCAGCAGGTCGTTTAACACTGAAGCTTTCTTT
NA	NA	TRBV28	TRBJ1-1	CASSLPHGITEAFF	TGTGCCAGCAGTTTGCCCCACGGTATAACTGAAGCTTTCTTT
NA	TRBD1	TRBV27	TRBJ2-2	CASRQGTGELFF	TGTGCCAGCAGACAGGGGACCGGGGAGCTGTTTTTT
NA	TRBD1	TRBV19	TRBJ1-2	CASSMQGAHYGYTF	TGTGCCAGTAGTATGCAGGGGGCCCACTATGGCTACACCTTC
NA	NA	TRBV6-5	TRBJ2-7	CASSYSGTLTYEQYF	TGTGCCAGCAGTTACTCTGGGACACTAACCTACGAGCAGTACTTC
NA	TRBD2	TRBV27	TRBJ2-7	CASSLGVAGNYEQYF	TGTGCCAGCAGTTTAGGGGTAGCGGGTAACTACGAGCAGTACTTC
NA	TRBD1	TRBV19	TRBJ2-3	CASSMRTGTPDTQYF	TGTGCCAGTAGTATGAGGACAGGGACGCCAGATACGCAGTATTTT
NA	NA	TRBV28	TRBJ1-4	CASSPPGVTSEKLFF	TGTGCCAGCAGTCCCCCGGGGGTTACGAGCGAAAAACTGTTTTTT
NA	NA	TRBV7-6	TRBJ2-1	CASSFWAAPHNEQFF	TGTGCCAGCAGCTTCTGGGCAGCCCCCCACAATGAGCAGTTCTTC
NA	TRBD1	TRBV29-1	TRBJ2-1	CSVPGQGPNEQFF	TGCAGCGTGCCGGGACAGGGTCCCAATGAGCAGTTCTTC
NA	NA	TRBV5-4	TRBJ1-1	CASRTPGATEAFF	TGTGCCAGCAGGACCCCGGGAGCGACTGAAGCTTTCTTT
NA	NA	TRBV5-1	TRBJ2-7	CASSPFGLTAAYEQYF	TGCGCCAGCAGCCCGTTCGGACTAACGGCGGCCTACGAGCAGTACTTC
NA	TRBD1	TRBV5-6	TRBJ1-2	CASSQDRDVITF	TGTGCCAGCAGCCAGGACAGGGATGTGATCACCTTC
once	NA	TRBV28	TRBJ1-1	CASTLTGGTSPEAFF	TGTGCCAGCACCCTGACAGGCGGCACGTCCCCTGAAGCTTTCTTT
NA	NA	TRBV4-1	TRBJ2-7	CASRRDVSYEQYF	TGCGCCAGTCGGAGGGACGTCTCCTACGAGCAGTACTTC
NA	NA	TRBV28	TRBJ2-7	CASSLLGGQTLSYEQYF	TGTGCCAGCAGTTTATTGGGCGGGCAGACGCTCAGCTACGAGCAGTACTTC
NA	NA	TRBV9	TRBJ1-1	CASSVEGGVEAFF	TGTGCCAGCAGCGTAGAAGGCGGGGTCGAAGCTTTCTTT
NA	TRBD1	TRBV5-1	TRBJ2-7	CASSPGQGGYEQYF	TGCGCCAGCAGTCCGGGACAGGGAGGCTACGAGCAGTACTTC
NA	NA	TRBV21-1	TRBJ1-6	CAACTGVHF	TGTGCCGCTTGTACAGGGGTACACTTT